This T cell receptor beta chain was obtained from a study of T cell responses to AZD1222 COVID-19 vaccine. Study-wide results and limits: Repertoire samples came only from after the peak T cell response. Spike-specific TCR breadth and depth were elevated following two AZD1222 doses.

Repertoires were generated with immunoSEQ multiplex PCR, while TCRdb's copy carries only in-frame clones and drops some. In the table there are about 110,000 clones, roughly nine tenths of which are singletons. As regards this clone: Its matching antigen is unknown.

Second-dose intervals of approximately 4 or approximately 12 weeks were pooled. From germline, CDR1 is MNHEY and CDR2 SVGAGI. V lost 0 bases, J lost 2 bases, and 11 bases lay in between. The CDR3 spans 15 residues. The sequence was obtained from an adult who received the AZD1222 COVID-19 vaccine. The chain combines TRBV6-5 with TRBJ2-7; possible D gene TRBD2, 7 bases. This sample comprised peripheral blood, obtained 28 days after the second AZD1222 dose. The CDR3 nucleotides read TGTGCCAGCAGTTACTCAGGGGGGGGGCCCTACGAGCAGTACTTC. It yields the protein CASSYSGGGPYEQYF.